Reported below is one TCR beta chain. V lost 6 bases, J lost 8 bases, and 13 bases lay in between. This CDR3 has 12 amino acids. Germline CDR1 SNHLY, CDR2 FYNNEI. These data originate in a study of blood T cell repertoires in COVID-19. Across the study: There were acute and convalescent COVID-19 samples, and they came from the United States, Italy and Spain. T cells, B-cell-depleted T cells, or PBMCs supplied cDNA or gDNA.

TCRdb's table, derived via immunoSEQ multiplex PCR, lists solely in-frame clones and lacks some. The sample lists about 480,000 clones, around nine tenths occurring once. The chain couples TRBV2 to TRBJ1-1; no reliable D call. Sequenced: peripheral blood. The clonotype comes from a woman under 40 with acute or convalescent COVID-19. The CDR3 spells CASRTGKVEAFF. The CDR3 nucleotides are TGTGCCAGCAGAACCGGGAAAGTGGAAGCTTTCTTT. The full variable domain, completed using reference TRBV2 and TRBJ1-1, is EPEVTQTPSHQVTQMGQEVILRCVPISNHLYFYWYRQILGQKVEFLVSFYNNEISEKSEIFDDQFSVERPDGSNFTLKIRSTKLEDSAMYFCASRTGKVEAFFGQGTRLTVV.